This TCR beta chain was recovered during a study of T cell responses to AZD1222 COVID-19 vaccine. Study-wide findings and caveats: Within unmutated variant regions lay the reported targets of nearly half of spike-specific TCRs. Spike-specific TCRs gained breadth and depth after people received two AZD1222 doses.

Germline lookup yields CDR1 MNHEY and CDR2 SVGEGT. Trimming took off 3 bases at V and 10 bases at J, with 10 bases between the two ends. This CDR3 has 12 residues. The protocol was immunoSEQ multiplex PCR, while the TCRdb copy is restricted to in-frame clones and leaves out a portion. The sample holds tens of thousands of clones, around 90% seen once. To note about this clone: Its antigen is unidentified.

This TCR derives from an adult in good health. This chain connects TRBV6-2 or TRBV6-3 to TRBJ2-1, with TRBD2 as a possible D gene (6 bases). The sample here was peripheral blood, taken on day 0 of MenACWY control vaccination. The CDR3 sequence is CASSYGGWEQFF. Here the CDR3 DNA reads TGTGCCAGCAGTTATGGGGGGTGGGAGCAGTTCTTC.